One and the same sample provided the 19 T cell receptor beta chains below, sequenced in a study of immune cell composition in non-small cell lung cancer listed by TCRdb under 2017. Normal lung samples came from the same patient and were non-adjacent lung tissue collected as far from the tumour as possible, with a minimum distance of 3 cm. The library was prepared using the immunoSEQ multiplex PCR assay. This is the immuneACCESS table as TCRdb keeps it, with only in-frame sequences that have V and J called. A part of the clones is gone; compared with another copy, unresolved V genes explain less than half, and the rest is unexplained. The sample has around 6,600 clones on record, approximately 77% of them singletons. The top ten clonotypes cover 6.3% of the sample. Input material: non-adjacent lung tissue. Receptors originate from a human donor with non-small cell lung cancer.

The rearrangement joins TRBV18 to TRBJ1-1; 7 positions agree with TRBD1. J was trimmed by 4 bases and V by 2 bases; bases with no gene match: 7. Germline CDR1 and CDR2: KGHSH and LQKENI. The CDR3 has 15 residues. CDR3 sequence (DNA): TGTGCCAGCTCACCAGAAATTAACAGGGGCACTGAAGCTTTCTTT. Translation gives CASSPEINRGTEAFF. Using reference TRBV18 and TRBJ1-1 for the parts outside the CDR3, the full variable domain is NAGVMQNPRHLVRRRGQEARLRCSPMKGHSHVYWYRQLPEEGLKFMVYLQKENIIDESGMPKERFSAEFPKEGPSILRIQQVVRGDSAAYFCASSPEINRGTEAFFGQGTRLTVV.

This rearrangement joins TRBV27 to TRBJ1-5; 8 nucleotides agree with TRBD1. Germline V lookup: CDR1 MNHEY, CDR2 SMNVEV (reference sequence). This CDR3 is built from 13 residues. V lost 4 bases to trimming and J lost 7 bases; unmatched junction nucleotides: 3. CDR3 sequence reads: CASSSQGAQPQHF. The CDR3 nucleotides are TGTGCCAGCAGTTCTCAGGGGGCCCAGCCCCAGCATTTT.

This clone appeared a few times. CDR3 loop: CASSTRQGRSSYEQYF. As DNA, the CDR3 is TGTGCCAGCAGCACCCGACAGGGTAGGAGCTCCTACGAGCAGTACTTC. This chain joins TRBV21-1 and TRBJ2-7; TRBD1 was called by the table and not checked on the DNA. TRBV21-1 is classified as a pseudogene. The CDR3 is made up of 16 amino acids.

The rearrangement uses TRBV27 and TRBJ1-2, with D unclear. Germline CDR1 MNHEY, CDR2 SMNVEV (reference sequence). CDR3 size: 15 residues. Trimming stripped 4 bases from V and 5 bases from J, with 17 bases between. DNA for the CDR3: TGTGCCAGCAGTTCTAGGTCGGCCGTTGGGTATGGCTACACCTTC. It codes for CASSSRSAVGYGYTF.

V is TRBV4-2 and J is TRBJ2-7; 11 bases agree with TRBD2. The germline V gene has CDR1 LGHNA and CDR2 YNFKEQ. V dropped 0 bases and J dropped 1; count of bases not matched to a gene: 11. The CDR3 totals 19 residues. CDR3 bases: TGTGCCAGCAGCCAAGAGACTAGCGGGGACCAACCTATTTCCTACGAGCAGTACTTC. Amino acids: CASSQETSGDQPISYEQYF.

This chain links TRBV5-4 with TRBJ2-5; 9 nucleotides line up with TRBD1. This CDR3 region has 16 residues. CDR1 and CDR2 from the germline V gene are SGHNT and YYREEE (reference sequence). Germline trimming cut 1 base from V and 6 bases from J; bases unmatched to any gene: 10. CDR3 bases: TGTGCCAGCAGCTTGAGTAGCACAGGGGGCGGCAAGACCCAGTACTTC. Encoded protein: CASSLSSTGGGKTQYF.

The chain recombines TRBV19 with TRBJ2-5, with D maybe TRBD2 (7 bases). Germline V gives CDR1 LNHDA, CDR2 SQIVND (reference sequence). Trimming removed 0 bases at V and 1 base at J, with 18 bases between. The CDR3 extends over 18 amino acids. In DNA form, the CDR3 reads TGTGCCAGTAGTATAGACGCCTTCGGGGGAGGGGGCCAAGAGACCCAGTACTTC. Translated: CASSIDAFGGGGQETQYF.

The rearrangement joins TRBV19 to TRBJ1-1; possibly TRBD1 for D (6 bases). The CDR3 sequence is 14 residues long. Germline CDR1 and CDR2: LNHDA and SQIVND (reference sequence). The ends were cut back, 6 bases at V and 1 base at J, with 12 bases in the middle. CDR3 DNA: TGTGCCAGTAGAACCGGGACAACGAACACTGAAGCTTTCTTT. It codes for CASRTGTTNTEAFF.

This clone was observed a handful of times. The chain couples TRBV6-6 to TRBJ1-5; D is perhaps TRBD1 (6 bases). The CDR3 is made up of 15 amino acids. Germline CDR1 and CDR2: MNHNY and SVGAGI (reference sequence). The V and J ends lost 6 bases and 0 bases respectively, with 12 bases between them. This CDR3 reads CASRERTDSNQPQHF. For the CDR3, the DNA is TGTGCCAGCAGAGAGAGGACAGATAGCAATCAGCCCCAGCATTTT.

Turning to this clone: At one end the junction does not follow the germline gene, possibly because of a read error. The chain recombines TRBV30 with TRBJ1-1; maybe TRBD1 (6 bases). Germline V gives CDR1 GTSNPN, CDR2 SVGIG (reference sequence). This CDR3 spans 15 amino acids. In nucleotides, the CDR3 is TGTGCCTGGAGCTTGGACAGATGGGTGAACGCTGAAGCTTTCTTT. Translating gives CAWSLDRWVNAEAFF.

The rearrangement uses TRBV7-9 and TRBJ2-1; possible D gene TRBD1, 6 bases. Trimming pared 6 bases from V and 4 bases from J, leaving 10 bases between. Per the germline V gene, CDR1 is SEHNR and CDR2 is FQNEAQ (reference sequence). CDR3 size: 13 residues. CDR3 region: CASRHDRYNEQFF. The CDR3 DNA reads TGTGCCAGCAGACACGACAGGTACAATGAGCAGTTCTTC.

The V call is TRBV7-2, the J call TRBJ2-2; D is unresolved. CDR1 SGHTA and CDR2 FQGNSA come from the germline V gene. The V gene lost 5 bases and the J gene lost 5 bases, with 6 bases spanning the gap. The CDR3 extends over 12 amino acids. The CDR3 nucleotides are TGTGCCAGCAGCCCCCAAACCGGGGAGCTGTTTTTT. This gives the protein CASSPQTGELFF.

Remarks on this clone: An end of the junction does not agree with germline; a read error may underlie this. The chain links TRBV30 to TRBJ2-1; 8 bases align to TRBD2. The CDR3 extends over 12 amino acids. The V gene's germline CDR1 is GTSNPN and CDR2 SVGIG (reference sequence). CDR3 sequence reads: CAWRGLAGRTVF. DNA of the CDR3: TGTGCCTGGAGAGGACTAGCCGGCAGGACGGTCTTC.

This clone has just a few counts. The J gene is TRBJ1-6, the V gene TRBV4-1; D remains ambiguous. The CDR3 length is 17 residues. From germline, CDR1 is MGHRA and CDR2 YSYEKL. V was clipped by 1 base and J by 10 bases, with 20 bases between them. The CDR3 DNA reads as TGCGCCAGCAGCCAAGTGCTTTCCGCGGGAGCTGGATCACCCCTCCACTTT. Its translation: CASSQVLSAGAGSPLHF.

The genes are TRBV5-4 and TRBJ2-4, with TRBD2 identical over 10 bases. CDR1 and CDR2 (germline): SGHNT, YYREEE (reference sequence). J was trimmed by 7 bases and V by 2 bases; bases with no gene match: 3. The CDR3 length is 14 residues. CDR3 DNA sequence: TGTGCCAGCAGCTTACCTAGCGGGGGCAACATTCAGTACTTC. It yields the protein CASSLPSGGNIQYF. Drawing the rest from reference TRBV5-4 and TRBJ2-4, the complete variable domain is ETGVTQSPTHLIKTRGQQVTLRCSSQSGHNTVSWYQQALGQGPQFIFQYYREEENGRGNFPPRFSGLQFPNYSSELNVNALELDDSALYLCASSLPSGGNIQYFGAGTRLSVL.

This rearrangement joins TRBV29-1 to TRBJ1-6, with 7 bases lining up with TRBD1. There are 14 residues in the CDR3. V dropped 6 bases and J dropped 0; count of bases not matched to a gene: 2. Germline V lookup: CDR1 SQVTM, CDR2 ANQGSEA. The CDR3 sequence: CSVRDSSYNSPLHF. The CDR3 nucleotides are TGCAGCGTGCGGGACAGCTCCTATAATTCACCCCTCCACTTT.

The chain employs TRBV7-8 and TRBJ2-3; 15 nucleotides agree with TRBD2. In germline, CDR1 is SGHVS, CDR2 FQNEAQ. V gave up 2 bases and J gave up 4 bases; unmatched junction bases: 10. The CDR3 loop spans 19 amino acids. CDR3 nucleotides: TGTGCCAGCAGCTTAAGGGGTGGACTAGCGGGGGGGCTGGCAGATACGCAGTATTTT. Protein: CASSLRGGLAGGLADTQYF.

This clone was picked up a small number of times. The chain combines TRBV6-5 with TRBJ2-7, with TRBD2 identical over 8 bases. CDR3 length equals 14 residues. CDR1 MNHEY and CDR2 SVGAGI come from the germline V gene. Germline trimming cut 4 bases from V and 7 bases from J; bases unmatched to any gene: 9. For the CDR3, the DNA is TGTGCCAGCAGTTCCCTAGCGGGTGAGGGGGAGCAGTACTTC. Translated, it gives CASSSLAGEGEQYF.

The V and J genes are TRBV7-3 and TRBJ2-1; D is perhaps TRBD2 (6 bases). CDR3 size: 16 residues. Between the trimmed V and J ends, which lost 0 bases and 3 bases, there was a span of 12 bases. Germline CDR1 and CDR2: SGHTA and FQGTGA. The chain's CDR3 is CASSLTGGMGYNEQFF. CDR3 DNA sequence: TGTGCCAGCAGCTTAACGGGCGGGATGGGCTACAATGAGCAGTTCTTC.